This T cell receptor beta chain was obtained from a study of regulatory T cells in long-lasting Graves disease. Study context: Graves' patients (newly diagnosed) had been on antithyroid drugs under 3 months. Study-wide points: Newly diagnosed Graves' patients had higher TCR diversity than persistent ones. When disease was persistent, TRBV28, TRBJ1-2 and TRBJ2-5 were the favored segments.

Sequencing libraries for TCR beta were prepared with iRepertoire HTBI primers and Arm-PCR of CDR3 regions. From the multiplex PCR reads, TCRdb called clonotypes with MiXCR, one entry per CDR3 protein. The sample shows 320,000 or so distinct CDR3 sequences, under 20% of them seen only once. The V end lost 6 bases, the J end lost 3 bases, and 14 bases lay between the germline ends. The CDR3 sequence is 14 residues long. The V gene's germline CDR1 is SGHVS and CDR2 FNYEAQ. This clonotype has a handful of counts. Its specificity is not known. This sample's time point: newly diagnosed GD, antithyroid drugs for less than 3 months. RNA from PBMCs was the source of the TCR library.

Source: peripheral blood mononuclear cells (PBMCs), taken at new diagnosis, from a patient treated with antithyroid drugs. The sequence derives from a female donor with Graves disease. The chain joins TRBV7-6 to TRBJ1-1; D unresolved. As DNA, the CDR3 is TGTGCCAGCAGTCCCGGGGTTTATGACACTGAAGCTTTCTTT. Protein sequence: CASSPGVYDTEAFF.